A single sample is the source of the 13 T cell receptor beta chains below, sequenced in a study of post-analysis software for immune sequencing data. Study conclusions and caveats: TRBV5-6, TRBV5-1 and TRBV20-1 were among several TRBV segments more frequent in patients than controls.

No cognate antigen is known for these TCRs. Each TCR beta cDNA library carried unique molecular identifiers. TCRdb reprocessed the PCR reads via MiXCR and lists one record per CDR3 protein. The repertoire includes about 150,000 distinct CDR3 sequences, approximately 30% of them detected once, and roughly 1.6% sits in the top ten. The sample comprised blood. Receptors originate from a girl aged 5-17 years with multiple sclerosis.

This clonotype was counted only a few times. The chain employs TRBV28 and TRBJ1-2; the match to TRBD1 covers 8 bases. Unmatched junction bases numbered 19, after V lost 6 bases and J lost 7 bases. From germline, CDR1 is MDHEN and CDR2 SYDVKM. This CDR3 spans 17 amino acids. The CDR3 DNA follows: TGTGCCAGCAGGGCGGACAGGGTAAAAGCAAGTAGGAGTGGCTACACCTTC. Translated: CASRADRVKASRSGYTF.

The chain's CDR3 is CAYGTGGAGELFF. CDR3 bases: TGTGCCTACGGGACGGGAGGCGCCGGGGAGCTGTTTTTT. The rearrangement links TRBV30 to TRBJ2-2; 7 bases line up with TRBD2. The junction had 8 bases not matched to a gene; V was cut back by 7 bases and J by 6 bases. This CDR3 contains 13 residues. Looked up from germline, CDR1 is GTSNPN and CDR2 is SVGIG (reference sequence).

This clonotype was seen repeatedly, ten times or more. This chain uses TRBV2 with TRBJ2-3, with 12 bases aligning to TRBD2. The CDR3 totals 14 residues. V shed 3 bases and J 6 bases; nucleotides not matched to a gene: 1. Germline V gene data show CDR1 as SNHLY and CDR2 as FYNNEI. The CDR3 DNA is TGTGCCAGCAGTGAGACTAGCGGGAGTGATACGCAGTATTTT. This sequence encodes CASSETSGSDTQYF.

This clonotype was detected ten times or more. The chain couples TRBV20-1 to TRBJ1-5, with TRBD1 matching over 9 bases. CDR1 and CDR2 from the germline V gene are DFQATT and SNEGSKA (reference sequence). V was pared by 6 bases and J by 2 bases, with 2 bases of the junction left unmatched. The CDR3 has 13 amino acids. The CDR3 here is CSARTGGNQPQHF. For the CDR3, the DNA is TGCAGTGCGAGGACAGGGGGCAATCAGCCCCAGCATTTT.

This clonotype showed up many times. This chain connects TRBV5-1 to TRBJ2-7; weak D call: TRBD2 (5 bases). This CDR3 contains 12 residues. V lost 4 bases and J 2 bases, leaving 7 bases between the germline ends. The germline CDR1 and CDR2 sequences are SGHRS and YFSETQ. CDR3 protein: CASSPGAYEQYF. The DNA of the CDR3 is TGCGCCAGCAGCCCCGGGGCCTACGAGCAGTACTTC.

Points on this clonotype: It may be a read error: a sequence one base away is much more abundant. The V call is TRBV29-1, the J call TRBJ2-6; D is unresolved. Germline loops: CDR1 SQVTM, CDR2 ANQGSEA. Trimming took off 8 bases at V and 4 bases at J, with 12 bases between the two ends. This CDR3 region has 13 residues. The CDR3 region has the DNA TGCAGCACCCACCCTGCCGGGGCCAACGTCCTGACTTTC. This encodes CSTHPAGANVLTF.

On this clonotype itself: A much larger clone differs from this one at a single base, so this may be a read error. The V and J genes are TRBV5-1 and TRBJ2-1; the D gene is possibly TRBD2 (5 bases). Germline CDR1 is SGHRS and CDR2 is YFSETQ. CDR3 size: 15 residues. Here the CDR3 reads CASSLTGSSYNGQFF. CDR3 DNA: TGCGCCAGCAGCTTGACGGGGAGCTCCTACAATGGGCAGTTCTTC.

Points on this clonotype: A read error may explain this, as a much larger clone is one base away. This sequence joins TRBV9 and TRBJ2-6, with a tentative D call TRBD1 (5 bases). The CDR3 extends over 18 amino acids. The germline V gene encodes CDR1 SGDLS and CDR2 YYNGEE. V lost 4 bases and J lost 1, with 18 bases in between. As DNA, the CDR3 is TGTGCCAGCAGCTTACACAGGCTTACTGATTCTGGGGCCAACGTCCTGACTTTC. Encoded protein: CASSLHRLTDSGANVLTF. The full variable domain, rest sourced from reference TRBV9 and TRBJ2-6, is DSGVTQTPKHLITATGQRVTLRCSPRSGDLSVYWYQQSLDQGLQFLIQYYNGEERAKGNILERFSAQQFPDLHSELNLSSLELGDSALYFCASSLHRLTDSGANVLTFGAGSRLTVL.

As for this clonotype: Just one base apart from a much larger clone, this may be a read error. CDR3 DNA sequence: TGTGCCAGCAGCCAAGGGGCAGGGACCTACGAGCAGTACTTC. Protein product: CASSQGAGTYEQYF. V gene TRBV3-1 combines with J gene TRBJ2-5; D may be TRBD1 (5 bases). The tail of the sequence fits TRBJ2-7 better, so the J call may be wrong. The CDR3 is made up of 14 amino acids. From germline, CDR1 is LGHDT and CDR2 YNNKEL (reference sequence).

Regarding this clonotype: Being one base from a much bigger clone, this may be a read error. The chain couples TRBV7-9 to TRBJ2-7, with a weak D call TRBD2 (6 bases). Trimming pared 5 bases from V and 1 base from J, leaving 15 bases between. The CDR3 runs to 15 residues. The germline V gene encodes CDR1 SEHNR and CDR2 FQNEAQ (reference sequence). The CDR3 DNA is TGTGCCAGCAGCCGTTCTCAGGAGGGTTCCTACGAGCAGTACGTC. Translation: CASSRSQEGSYEQYV.

V and J are TRBV18 and TRBJ1-1; D not resolved. Germline lookup yields CDR1 KGHSH and CDR2 LQKENI. CDR3 size: 13 residues. Trimming took off 6 bases at V and 4 bases at J, with 12 bases between the two ends. The CDR3 protein is CASSASSVTEAFF. In DNA, the CDR3 is TGTGCCAGCTCTGCCTCAAGCGTCACTGAAGCTTTCTTT.

On this clonotype itself: One base away lies a much larger clone, so this may be a sequencing read error. The chain is built from TRBV15 and TRBJ2-1; D is uncertain. The CDR3 runs 15 residues. Germline lookup yields CDR1 LNHNV and CDR2 YYDKDF (reference sequence). Trimming took 1 base from V and 5 from J, leaving 12 bases between them. CDR3 sequence (DNA): TGTGCCACCAGCAGAGTGGGTCTTCTAGACAATGAGCAGTTCTTC. Translating it yields CATSRVGLLDNEQFF.

On this clonotype itself: A much larger clone sits a single nucleotide away, making a read error possible. The V gene is TRBV7-7, the J gene TRBJ2-1; D ambiguous. Between the trimmed V and J ends, which lost 5 bases and 6 bases, there was a span of 14 bases. The CDR3 has 14 residues. In germline, CDR1 is SSHAT, CDR2 FNYEAQ (reference sequence). The CDR3 region is CASSILTTFNEQFF. DNA of the CDR3: TGTGCCAGCAGCATCTTAACTACGTTCAATGAGCAGTTCTTC.